This T cell receptor beta chain was retrieved from a study of CD8 T cells in cerebrospinal fluid in Alzheimer's disease. Looking at the study overall: Plate-based nested PCR sequencing and droplet-based sequencing measured CSF T cell clonal expansion. Study-wide points: Expanded clones of at least 3% were commoner in Alzheimer's patients than healthy subjects.

Germline V CDR1 and CDR2: SGHAT, FQDESV (reference sequence). CDR3 length equals 14 residues. TCRdb reprocessed the 10x single-cell sequencing reads; each CDR3 protein has one entry and no DNA is given. The sample is made up of 1,400 to 1,500 distinct CDR3 sequences, and the top ten hold roughly 5.9% of it. Every participant was in good physical condition without acute infectious disease. This clonotype is deemed medium-sized (0.01 to 0.1%) by its frequency. Its antigen is currently unknown. The TCR originated in a human donor with Alzheimer's disease. The V gene is TRBV11-1, the J gene TRBJ1-1; lacking DNA, the TRBD1 call made by TCRdb goes unchecked. The sequenced material came from cerebrospinal fluid. The CDR3 loop is CASSPRTGETEAFF. The full variable domain, in which reference TRBV11-1 and TRBJ1-1 provide the parts outside the CDR3, is EAEVAQSPRYKITEKSQAVAFWCDPISGHATLYWYRQILGQGPELLVQFQDESVVDDSQLPKDRFSAERLKGVDSTLKIQPAELGDSAMYLCASSPRTGETEAFFGQGTRLTVV.